One and the same sample provided the 3 T cell receptor beta chains below, sequenced in a study of cytomegalovirus exposure and HLA in healthy donors. The PCR made use of 60 Vbeta and 13 Jbeta primers. Assay used: immunoSEQ multiplex PCR; TCRdb lists only in-frame clones, some missing. This table holds roughly 200,000 clones, 80% to 90% found once. The sequencing sample was made of PBMCs. The receptors shown here come from a man aged 25-45 years in good health and CMV-seronegative.

The chain has TRBV27 and TRBJ2-7; no clear D. Trimming took off 2 bases at V and 3 bases at J, with 2 bases between the two ends. The CDR3 extends over 11 amino acids. The V gene's germline CDR1 is MNHEY and CDR2 SMNVEV (reference sequence). CDR3 bases: TGTGCCAGCAGTTTACACTACGAGCAGTACTTC. This encodes CASSLHYEQYF.

The chain has TRBV20-1 and TRBJ2-7; weak D call: TRBD2 (6 bases). V lost 1 base to trimming and J lost 5 bases, with 6 bases between them. The CDR3 contains 11 residues. Germline V gene sequence: CDR1 DFQATT, CDR2 SNEGSKA (reference sequence). CDR3 DNA: TGCAGTGCTAGAGGGGGGGACGAGCAGTACTTC. The encoded protein is CSARGGDEQYF.

V gene TRBV7-9 combines with J gene TRBJ2-5; 7 nucleotides line up with TRBD1. The CDR3 sequence is 15 residues long. CDR1 is SEHNR and CDR2 is FQNEAQ in the germline V gene (reference sequence). The junction had 7 bases not matched to a gene; V was cut back by 5 bases and J by 1 base. CDR3 in DNA: TGTGCCAGCAGCCTACCGGACAGGTCCCAAGAGACCCAGTACTTC. Protein sequence: CASSLPDRSQETQYF.